This entry lists 30 T cell receptor beta chains sequenced from one sample in a study of T cells in Graves' hyperthyroidism and ophthalmopathy (dated by TCRdb to about 2019). The receptor library was made with multiplex PCR. Sequencing used an Illumina HiSeq 2000. Amplification of TCR beta CDR3 regions was carried out from RNA transcripts. For the first round of RT-PCR on the TCR CDR3, the HTBI primer set was used together with the Qiagen OneStep RT-PCR kit. In TCRdb, the public reads were trimmed at Q25 with fastp and aligned with MiXCR, with productive beta chains retained. Identical CDR3 proteins give one entry, which carries the most common genes and DNA. The sample table contains hundreds of thousands of distinct CDR3 sequences; only one count was recorded for under 20% of them. The ten largest account for 3.5% to 4% of the sample. Sequenced material: blood. The receptors here all came from a young woman with Graves' hyperthyroidism.

This clonotype was picked up a small number of times. The chain uses TRBV5-1 and TRBJ1-1, with unresolved D. Trimming shortened V by 0 bases and J by 1 base, and 10 bases separated the two germline ends. Germline V gene data show CDR1 as SGHRS and CDR2 as YFSETQ. The CDR3 extends over 15 amino acids. The CDR3 spells CASSLGDVKNTEAFF. CDR3 in DNA: TGCGCCAGCAGCTTGGGTGATGTCAAGAACACTGAAGCTTTCTTT.

The chain combines TRBV20-1 with TRBJ2-1; a possible D gene is TRBD1 (5 bases). The CDR3 has 12 amino acids. From germline, CDR1 is DFQATT and CDR2 SNEGSKA (reference sequence). V lost 5 bases and J lost 5, with 10 bases in between. Here the CDR3 reads CSALDSHNEQFF. CDR3 coding DNA: TGCAGTGCTCTTGACAGTCACAATGAGCAGTTCTTC.

This clonotype was counted only a few times. The chain is built from TRBV5-1 and TRBJ2-7; the match to TRBD2 covers 13 bases. This CDR3 spans 15 amino acids. The V gene's germline CDR1 is SGHRS and CDR2 YFSETQ. V dropped 5 bases and J dropped 2; count of bases not matched to a gene: 4. The CDR3 sequence: CASRRTSGGPYEQYF. The CDR3 nucleotides are TGCGCCAGCAGGCGGACTAGCGGGGGACCCTACGAGCAGTACTTC.

CDR3 loop: CASSIARGANTEAFF. In nucleotides, the CDR3 is TGTGCCAGTAGTATAGCACGGGGCGCAAACACTGAAGCTTTCTTT. This chain links TRBV19 with TRBJ1-1, with D perhaps matching TRBD1 (5 bases). This CDR3 is built from 15 residues. Looked up from germline, CDR1 is LNHDA and CDR2 is SQIVND (reference sequence). Trimming removed 1 base from V and 2 bases from J, with 11 bases in between.

V usage is TRBV4-3 and J usage is TRBJ2-1, with 8 bases aligning to TRBD2. CDR3 length: 17 residues. Losses at the gene ends were 1 base for V and 5 bases for J; bases not matched to a gene: 10. Germline lookup yields CDR1 LGHNA and CDR2 YSLEER. DNA of the CDR3: TGCGCCAGCAGCCAAGTCAATCGAGCGGGAGTAGACAATGAGCAGTTCTTC. This gives the protein CASSQVNRAGVDNEQFF.

This clonotype has a handful of counts. The chain uses TRBV3-1 and TRBJ2-3; TRBD2 matches at 10 bases. This CDR3 has 16 amino acids. CDR1 is LGHDT, CDR2 YNNKEL, per germline (reference sequence). V shed 0 bases and J 5 bases; nucleotides not matched to a gene: 5. CDR3 sequence reads: CASSQDLAGEEDTQYF. CDR3 in DNA: TGTGCCAGCAGCCAAGACCTAGCGGGAGAGGAAGATACGCAGTATTTT.

This clonotype showed up many times. Germline is not matched at one junction end, which may reflect a read error. The J gene is TRBJ2-1, the V gene TRBV5-1; 8 bases are shared with TRBD2. The CDR3 spans 15 residues. Germline CDR1 reads SGHRS; CDR2 reads YFSETQ. CDR3 bases: TGTGCCAGCAGCTTAAGCGGGAGCTCCTACAATGAGCAGTTCTTC. Its protein product is CASSLSGSSYNEQFF.

This clonotype was counted many times. V and J are TRBV2 and TRBJ2-2; TRBD1 aligns across 9 bases. After removal of 11 bases from V and 6 bases from J, the junction contained 10 bases not matched to a gene. CDR1 and CDR2 (germline): SNHLY, FYNNEI. The CDR3 runs to 14 residues. The CDR3 region has the DNA TGTGCCGGAAAAATACAGGGGGCGGCCGGGGAGCTGTTTTTT. Its translation is CAGKIQGAAGELFF.

This clonotype was counted ten times or more. The genes are TRBV9 and TRBJ2-7; unclear D gene. Trimming left V 0 bases short and J 1 base short, with 11 bases between. CDR1 is SGDLS and CDR2 is YYNGEE in the germline V gene. The CDR3 has 15 amino acids. The CDR3 spells CASSVGGQRSYEQYF. The CDR3 DNA sequence: TGTGCCAGCAGCGTAGGCGGCCAGCGATCCTACGAGCAGTACTTC.

The V call is TRBV19, the J call TRBJ1-1, with 7 bases lining up with TRBD1. V shed 4 bases and J 11 bases; nucleotides not matched to a gene: 10. This CDR3 contains 13 residues. Germline-derived CDR1 and CDR2 are LNHDA and SQIVND (reference sequence). CDR3: CASSRDTGDGAFF. CDR3 in DNA: TGTGCCAGTAGTAGGGATACAGGGGACGGTGCTTTCTTT.

The sample holds many counts of this clonotype. This chain uses TRBV28 with TRBJ2-3; D may be TRBD2 (5 bases). Germline-derived CDR1 and CDR2 are MDHEN and SYDVKM. Trimming stripped 6 bases from V and 4 bases from J, with 14 bases between. This CDR3 region has 14 residues. The CDR3 sequence is CASRGDARADTQYF. The CDR3 nucleotides are TGTGCCAGCAGAGGAGATGCGCGGGCAGATACGCAGTATTTT. Complete variable domain (other parts from reference TRBV28 and TRBJ2-3): DVKVTQSSRYLVKRTGEKVFLECVQDMDHENMFWYRQDPGLGLRLIYFSYDVKMKEKGDIPEGYSVSREKKERFSLILESASTNQTSMYLCASRGDARADTQYFGPGTRLTVL.

This chain links TRBV27 with TRBJ2-4; no clear D gene. This CDR3 has 16 amino acids. Trimming shortened V by 0 bases and J by 0 bases, and 9 bases separated the two germline ends. Germline V lookup: CDR1 MNHEY, CDR2 SMNVEV (reference sequence). CDR3 nucleotide sequence: TGTGCCAGCAGTTTATCGAGCACCCTAGCCAAAAACATTCAGTACTTC. Protein sequence: CASSLSSTLAKNIQYF.

This clonotype was found many times. This rearrangement joins TRBV11-2 to TRBJ2-7, with no clear D. CDR3 length: 12 amino acids. With 7 bases removed from V and 6 bases from J, the gap between germline ends came to 13 bases. Germline lookup yields CDR1 SGHAT and CDR2 FQNNGV. The CDR3 protein is CASTQRSREQYF. In DNA form, the CDR3 reads TGTGCCAGCACCCAAAGGAGTCGCGAGCAGTACTTC.

This chain links TRBV28 with TRBJ2-5; 7 positions agree with TRBD2. The CDR3 contains 13 residues. Germline assignment: CDR1 MDHEN and CDR2 SYDVKM. Trimming cost V 3 bases and J 4 bases; bases outside gene matches: 2. The CDR3 loop is CASSLRLAETQYF. For the CDR3, the DNA is TGTGCCAGCAGTTTGAGACTAGCAGAGACCCAGTACTTC.

In this sample, this clonotype turned up many times. The DNA for the CDR3 is TGCGCCAGCAGCTTGAGACCGTACAATGAGCAGTTCTTC. This translates into CASSLRPYNEQFF. The V call is TRBV5-1, the J call TRBJ2-1; no reliable D call. The ends were cut back, 1 base at V and 4 bases at J, with 6 bases in the middle. Per germline, CDR1 SGHRS and CDR2 YFSETQ. The CDR3 contains 13 residues.

Comments on this clonotype: Given the absence of the conserved phenylalanine or tryptophan at the CDR3 end, a read error is likely. CDR3 sequence reads: CAWSRTGSNQPQHL. CDR3 coding DNA: TGTGCCTGGAGTCGGACAGGCTCCAATCAGCCCCAGCATCTT. This chain links TRBV30 with TRBJ1-5, with 7 bases that match TRBD1. Germline trimming cut 2 bases from V and 3 bases from J; bases unmatched to any gene: 4. Germline CDR1 is GTSNPN and CDR2 is SVGIG (reference sequence). This CDR3 has 14 amino acids.

The V and J genes are TRBV15 and TRBJ2-7; 12 nucleotides align to TRBD2. Germline assignment: CDR1 LNHNV and CDR2 YYDKDF (reference sequence). V dropped 1 base and J dropped 4; count of bases not matched to a gene: 5. The CDR3 has 16 amino acids. CDR3 region: CATSRGGTSGWYEQYF. CDR3 sequence (DNA): TGTGCCACCAGCAGAGGCGGGACTAGCGGGTGGTACGAGCAGTACTTC.

This clonotype came up many times. The chain employs TRBV11-2 and TRBJ2-3, with D uncertain. Trimming stripped 1 base from V and 4 bases from J, with 15 bases between. Germline V gives CDR1 SGHAT, CDR2 FQNNGV. The CDR3 is made up of 16 amino acids. The CDR3 region is CASSLAALTVPDTQYF. DNA of the CDR3: TGTGCCAGCAGCTTAGCTGCTTTAACCGTCCCAGATACGCAGTATTTT. Full variable domain (rest looked up from reference TRBV11-2 and TRBJ2-3): EAGVAQSPRYKIIEKRQSVAFWCNPISGHATLYWYQQILGQGPKLLIQFQNNGVVDDSQLPKDRFSAERLKGVDSTLKIQPAKLEDSAVYLCASSLAALTVPDTQYFGPGTRLTVL.

The sample holds many counts of this clonotype. The J gene is TRBJ1-3, the V gene TRBV5-1; D unclear. V shed 2 bases and J shed 0 bases, with 12 bases lying between them. This CDR3 has 16 amino acids. Germline V gene sequence: CDR1 SGHRS, CDR2 YFSETQ. In DNA, the CDR3 is TGCGCCAGCAGCTTTAATACCTACAGCTCTGGAAACACCATATATTTT. Its translation: CASSFNTYSSGNTIYF.

This clonotype was found a few times. The chain employs TRBV7-2 and TRBJ2-1, with 11 positions matching TRBD2. V gave up 7 bases and J gave up 4 bases; unmatched junction bases: 9. The CDR3 has 16 residues. Germline CDR1 reads SGHTA; CDR2 reads FQGNSA. The CDR3 region has the DNA TGTGCCAGCACCCAGCCGGGACTAGCGGCTTACAATGAGCAGTTCTTC. Its translation: CASTQPGLAAYNEQFF.

Ten or more counts support this clonotype. The chain uses TRBV12-3 or TRBV12-4 and TRBJ1-2; no definite D call. Trimming shortened V by 6 bases and J by 7 bases, and 12 bases separated the two germline ends. The CDR3 contains 12 residues. The CDR3: CASREPVFGYTF. The CDR3 region has the DNA TGTGCCAGCAGAGAACCTGTTTTTGGCTACACCTTC.

With respect to this clonotype: Being one base from a much bigger clone, this may be a read error. This rearrangement joins TRBV11-2 to TRBJ2-1; TRBD2 matches at 10 bases. The J segment lost 9 bases and the V segment lost 0 bases, leaving 2 bases of the junction unmatched. The germline CDR1 and CDR2 sequences are SGHAT and FQNNGV. This CDR3 spans 14 amino acids. CDR3 protein: CASSLEGLAVEQFF. In DNA form, the CDR3 reads TGTGCCAGCAGCTTAGAAGGACTAGCGGTTGAGCAGTTCTTC.

This clonotype appeared a few times. The rearrangement links TRBV28 to TRBJ2-5, with 7 bases matching TRBD2. The V gene's germline CDR1 is MDHEN and CDR2 SYDVKM. The CDR3 contains 14 residues. Trimming cost V 5 bases and J 2 bases; bases outside gene matches: 5. In DNA form, the CDR3 reads TGTGCCAGCAGTGTAGCGGGCCCTCAAGAGACCCAGTACTTC. Protein sequence: CASSVAGPQETQYF.

This clonotype was recorded many times. The chain carries TRBV3-1 and TRBJ2-4; D is unclear. Deletions cut 3 bases from V and 7 bases from J, with 7 bases between. This CDR3 contains 12 residues. Germline assignment: CDR1 LGHDT and CDR2 YNNKEL (reference sequence). The DNA for the CDR3 is TGTGCCAGCAGCCACCTGGCCAACATTCAGTACTTC. Protein: CASSHLANIQYF.

In its sample, this clonotype was seen many times. The CDR3 reads CSARDSKGARNEQFF. The CDR3 nucleotides read TGCAGTGCTAGAGATAGCAAGGGCGCGCGGAATGAGCAGTTCTTC. The V gene is TRBV20-1, the J gene TRBJ2-1; no clear D gene. The CDR3 has 15 residues. Germline assignment: CDR1 DFQATT and CDR2 SNEGSKA (reference sequence). The germline V and J ends were trimmed by 0 bases and 7 bases, with 16 bases remaining between them.

This clonotype was picked up many times. The chain recombines TRBV10-3 with TRBJ2-1; TRBD2 matches 9 bases. The J segment lost 8 bases and the V segment lost 0 bases, leaving 14 bases of the junction unmatched. This CDR3 region has 18 residues. Germline V gene data show CDR1 as ENHRY and CDR2 as SYGVKD. DNA for the CDR3: TGTGCCATCAGTGAGTCGGGCAATCGCTGGACTAGCGAGGATGAGCAGTTCTTC. Translation: CAISESGNRWTSEDEQFF.

This clonotype was seen repeatedly, ten times or more. The CDR3 bases are TGTGCCAGCAGCCAAGTGGCAGCAAGTGAGCAGTTCTTC. Translating it yields CASSQVAASEQFF. The chain couples TRBV4-2 to TRBJ2-1, with D uncertain. V dropped 1 base and J dropped 9 bases, with 10 bases sitting between them. The CDR3 totals 13 residues. Per germline, CDR1 LGHNA and CDR2 YNFKEQ.

This clonotype was seen at least ten times. J is TRBJ1-1 and V is TRBV18, with D possibly matching TRBD1 (5 bases). Germline CDR1 and CDR2: KGHSH and LQKENI. The CDR3 length is 13 residues. Trimming removed 2 bases from V and 8 bases from J, with 12 bases in between. The CDR3 DNA follows: TGTGCCAGCTCACCAGGTACGGGGGGAGAAGCTTTCTTT. This gives the protein CASSPGTGGEAFF. Supplemented by reference TRBV18 and TRBJ1-1, the full variable domain reads NAGVMQNPRHLVRRRGQEARLRCSPMKGHSHVYWYRQLPEEGLKFMVYLQKENIIDESGMPKERFSAEFPKEGPSILRIQQVVRGDSAAYFCASSPGTGGEAFFGQGTRLTVV.

The chain employs TRBV5-1 and TRBJ2-3, with TRBD2 matching 8 bases. The CDR3 has 15 amino acids. V was clipped by 8 bases and J by 5 bases; unmatched bases: 13. The germline V gene has CDR1 SGHRS and CDR2 YFSETQ. CDR3 sequence (DNA): TGCGCCAGTATAGATCAAAGCGGGGGAGTAGATACGCAGTATTTT. Translated, it gives CASIDQSGGVDTQYF.

This clonotype was recorded many times. This sequence joins TRBV5-1 and TRBJ2-1; D not certain. This CDR3 has 12 residues. Germline CDR1 SGHRS, CDR2 YFSETQ. V shed 5 bases and J shed 6 bases, with 9 bases lying between them. In nucleotides, the CDR3 is TGCGCCAGCAGACAAAGGGCCAATGAGCAGTTCTTC. Its protein is CASRQRANEQFF. Drawing the rest from reference TRBV5-1 and TRBJ2-1, the complete variable domain is KAGVTQTPRYLIKTRGQQVTLSCSPISGHRSVSWYQQTPGQGLQFLFEYFSETQRNKGNFPGRFSGRQFSNSRSEMNVSTLELGDSALYLCASRQRANEQFFGPGTRLTVL.